A single T cell receptor beta chain is shown here with its context. The CDR3 loop spans 16 amino acids. Germline V gene sequence: CDR1 MNHEY, CDR2 SVGAGI. V shed 2 bases and J shed 0 bases, with 11 bases lying between them. This specimen comes from a study of blood T cell repertoires in COVID-19. Per the original methods: Estimation of nucleated cell counts relied on the amplification of reference gene primers. Profiled with immunoSEQ multiplex PCR; TCRdb holds only in-frame clones, not every one. From that table come the V and J calls and clone size; the DNA was used to work out D and trimming. The data hold tens of thousands of clones, with about four fifths observed a single time.

Sequencing was carried out using peripheral blood. The V gene is TRBV6-5, the J gene TRBJ2-1; D remains ambiguous. This TCR was recovered from a man between 65 and 85 years old with COVID-19, enrolled during active disease. CDR3 in DNA: TGTGCCAGCAGTTACCAGCGCAGTAGCTCCTACAATGAGCAGTTCTTC. Translated, it gives CASSYQRSSSYNEQFF.